This T cell receptor beta chain came from a study of blood T cell repertoires in COVID-19. Study-level information: Specimens from acute and convalescent COVID-19 originated in the United States, Italy and Spain. From T cells, B-cell-depleted T cells, or PBMCs came the material, which was cDNA or gDNA.

In the original analysis: Estimated nucleated cell counts came from reference gene primer amplification. The data were produced by immunoSEQ multiplex PCR, yet TCRdb's version contains in-frame clones alone and is incomplete. V, J and clone size derive from that table, while D and trimming were established from the DNA sequence. The sample contains roughly 500,000 clones, 85% to 90% of which appear only once. The clonotype originates from a man between 18 and 35 years old with COVID-19, enrolled during active disease. Sequenced material: peripheral blood.

CDR3 sequence reads: CASSQQDTQYF. The CDR3, as DNA: TGTGCCAGCAGCCAACAGGATACGCAGTATTTT. The V gene is TRBV3-1 (or the pseudogene TRBV3-2), the J gene TRBJ2-3; D ambiguous. The CDR3 is made up of 11 amino acids. V was pared by 2 bases and J by 6 bases, with 3 bases between. Germline V gene sequence: CDR1 LGHDT, CDR2 YNNKEL (reference sequence).